A selection of T cell receptor beta chains follows, all from one sample in a study of read filtering for tumor transcriptome and immune sequencing. TCRdb itself ran the reads through MiXCR, one entry per CDR3 protein. The sample has 35,000 to 50,000 distinct CDR3 sequences; 12% are singletons. What was sequenced was a population of CD138-negative cells sorted from bone marrow. Source of these receptors: a donor aged 40 or older with multiple myeloma. The CDR3 runs from the conserved cysteine through the conserved F or W. Each record gives: clone size, V gene, J gene, D gene, CDR3 protein, CDR3 DNA. A D gene is named only where the DNA matches it firmly. Rows may omit the clone size; those that give it use once, few, many or a size class.

>many|TRBV29-1|TRBJ2-2|.
CSVQNTGELFF
TGCAGCGTCCAGAACACCGGGGAGCTGTTTTTT
>many|TRBV2|TRBJ1-1|TRBD1
CASRTGARTEAFF
TGTGCCAGCAGGACAGGGGCAAGAACTGAAGCTTTCTTT
>many|TRBV7-8|TRBJ2-6|.
CASSLAPGSSGANVLTF
TGTGCCAGCAGCTTAGCGCCGGGGAGCTCTGGGGCCAACGTCCTGACTTTC
>many|TRBV19|TRBJ2-2|TRBD1
CASSISGQGPGSGELFF
TGTGCCAGTAGTATAAGCGGACAGGGCCCGGGGAGCGGGGAGCTGTTTTTT
>many|TRBV4-1|TRBJ2-7|.
CASSQGGGYEQYF
TGCGCCAGCAGCCAAGGGGGCGGCTACGAGCAGTACTTC
>many|TRBV4-1|TRBJ2-5|.
CASSYPHQETQYF
TGCGCCAGCAGCTATCCGCACCAAGAGACCCAGTACTTC
>many|TRBV7-8|TRBJ1-2|TRBD1
CASSKDRADYGYTF
TGTGCCAGCAGCAAAGACAGGGCCGACTATGGCTACACCTTC
>many|TRBV12-3/TRBV12-4|TRBJ1-1|.
CASQSMHTEAFF
TGTGCCAGCCAAAGTATGCACACTGAAGCTTTCTTT
>many|TRBV11-2|TRBJ2-5|TRBD1
CASSLDGTGDLPRQETQYF
TGTGCCAGCAGCTTAGATGGGACAGGGGACCTTCCTAGACAAGAGACCCAGTACTTC
>many|TRBV20-1|TRBJ2-1|.
CSAKGSNEQFF
TGCAGTGCTAAGGGTTCCAATGAGCAGTTCTTC
>many|TRBV4-1|TRBJ2-7|.
CASSQRTLQGEQYF
TGCGCCAGCAGCCAACGGACACTGCAGGGCGAGCAGTACTTC
>many|TRBV28|TRBJ2-7|TRBD1
CAILRQGPTYEQYF
TGTGCCATACTTCGACAGGGCCCCACCTACGAGCAGTACTTC
>many|TRBV29-1|TRBJ1-2|TRBD1
CSVEEGYRGNYGYTF
TGCAGCGTTGAAGAAGGATACAGGGGGAACTATGGCTACACCTTC
>many|TRBV5-5|TRBJ2-1|.
CASSQSVRGNEQFF
TGTGCCAGCAGCCAGTCAGTTCGGGGCAATGAGCAGTTCTTC
>many|TRBV29-1|TRBJ2-3|.
CSVEGINTDTQYF
TGCAGCGTTGAAGGGATAAACACAGATACGCAGTATTTT
>many|TRBV5-1|TRBJ1-2|TRBD1
CASSLGPGGAVYGYTF
TGCGCCAGCAGCTTGGGTCCAGGGGGCGCTGTCTATGGCTACACCTTC
>many|TRBV20-1|TRBJ2-7|TRBD1
CSAPLGTGAGEQYF
TGCAGTGCACCCTTGGGGACAGGGGCCGGCGAGCAGTACTTC
>medium-sized|TRBV29-1|TRBJ2-4|.
CSARLSPKNIQYF
TGCAGCGCCCGACTATCCCCCAAAAACATTCAGTACTTC
>.|TRBV11-3|TRBJ1-1|.
CASSATGWTEAFF
TGTGCCAGCAGCGCCACGGGCTGGACTGAAGCTTTCTTT
>.|TRBV10-2|TRBJ2-7|TRBD2
CASSWAGVEQYF
TGCGCCAGCAGTTGGGCGGGGGTCGAGCAGTACTTC
>many|TRBV7-2|TRBJ2-2|.
CASSLSAGGTGELFF
TGTGCCAGCAGCTTATCAGCGGGTGGCACCGGGGAGCTGTTTTTT
>many|TRBV15|TRBJ2-1|.
CATRSRINEQFF
TGTGCCACCAGGAGTCGGATAAATGAGCAGTTCTTC
>many|TRBV7-9|TRBJ2-3|.
CASSLSKTSTDTHF
TGTGCCAGCAGCTTGTCTAAAACTAGCACAGATACGCATTTT
>.|TRBV2|TRBJ2-1|.
CASRNSYSEQFF
TGTGCCAGCCGTAACAGCTACAGTGAGCAGTTCTTC
>many|TRBV7-2|TRBJ2-5|.
CASSPLIGGQETQYF
TGTGCCAGCAGCCCTCTTATTGGGGGGCAAGAGACCCAGTACTTC